Below, one T cell receptor beta chain is given with its context. Reverse transcription used roughly 0.5 to 1 ug RNA and random hexamers. The amplification used immunoSEQ multiplex PCR on TCR beta CDR3; it spanned 54 Vbeta and 13 Jbeta. TCRdb passed the immunoSEQ multiplex PCR reads through MiXCR, listing each CDR3 protein once. This table has 130,000 or so distinct CDR3 sequences, roughly 80% appearing once. The authors carried out high-throughput sequencing of TCR beta. They applied it to CD8+ and CD4+ T cells obtained from blood. Negative isolation yielded CD8+ and CD4+ T cells; FACS enriched TEMRA cells. This sample stems from a study of CD8 T cells in Susac syndrome. CDR1 is DFQATT and CDR2 is SNEGSKA in the germline V gene (reference sequence). Trimming removed 3 bases from V and 0 bases from J, with 12 bases in between. The CDR3 extends over 15 amino acids.

Sequencing input: CD8+ T cells from PBMCs. The TCR originated in a human donor with multiple sclerosis. The rearrangement joins TRBV20-1 to TRBJ2-1, with a tentative D call TRBD2 (6 bases). CDR3: CSASGRPYSYNEQFF. The CDR3 DNA is TGCAGTGCTAGCGGGAGACCATACTCCTACAATGAGCAGTTCTTC.